The 23 T cell receptor beta chains below come from one sample, sequenced in a study of blood T cell repertoires in COVID-19. Using immunoSEQ multiplex PCR, the repertoire was profiled, and TCRdb retains in-frame clones only, with some absent. The data show more than 200,000 clones, roughly 89% seen once. Specimen: PBMCs or T cells enriched from blood (not recorded which). The receptors stem from a woman under 40 with acute COVID-19.

The CDR3 DNA follows: TGTGCCAGCAGTGGGAGACTGCAGGACAGGGGTGACTATGGCTACACCTTC. It is translated as CASSGRLQDRGDYGYTF. The V call is TRBV2, the J call TRBJ1-2, with TRBD1 identical over 9 bases. Per germline, CDR1 SNHLY and CDR2 FYNNEI. This CDR3 region has 17 residues. V shed 4 bases and J 3 bases; nucleotides not matched to a gene: 12.

The chain uses TRBV5-6 and TRBJ2-5; no clear D gene. V was clipped by 5 bases and J by 2 bases, with 10 bases between them. In germline, CDR1 is SGHDT, CDR2 YYEEEE. CDR3 length equals 13 residues. CDR3 protein: CASSIPLQETQYF. The CDR3 coding sequence is TGTGCCAGCAGTATCCCTTTACAAGAGACCCAGTACTTC.

This chain joins TRBV7-8 and TRBJ2-3; TRBD2 agrees at 10 bases. The V and J ends lost 2 bases and 5 bases, in that order; junction bases with no gene match: 7. The V gene's germline CDR1 is SGHVS and CDR2 FQNEAQ. The CDR3 consists of 16 residues. The CDR3 loop is CASSLSSGGAGDTQYF. The CDR3 DNA reads TGTGCCAGCAGCTTATCAAGCGGGGGGGCGGGAGATACGCAGTATTTT.

The chain has TRBV10-3 and TRBJ2-7; 7 bases line up with TRBD1. V lost 7 bases and J lost 2; bases outside the gene matches: 8. The CDR3 spans 14 residues. Per the germline V gene, CDR1 is ENHRY and CDR2 is SYGVKD. The CDR3 nucleotides read TGTGCCATCATGGGGCAGGGGGAGCCCTACGAGCAGTACTTC. Translating gives CAIMGQGEPYEQYF.

This chain uses TRBV7-6 with TRBJ2-5; TRBD2 aligns across 8 bases. CDR3 length: 17 residues. Germline lookup yields CDR1 SGHVS and CDR2 FNYEAQ. J was trimmed by 2 bases and V by 3 bases; bases with no gene match: 11. The CDR3 spells CASSLGTGGLEQETQYF. DNA of the CDR3: TGTGCCAGCAGCTTGGGCACGGGGGGGCTTGAGCAAGAGACCCAGTACTTC.

The chain has TRBV24-1 and TRBJ1-3; D not certain. The CDR3 extends over 14 amino acids. Per germline, CDR1 KGHDR and CDR2 SFDVKD. The germline V and J ends were trimmed by 3 bases and 2 bases, with 7 bases remaining between them. CDR3 amino acids: CATSDKRTGNTIYF. CDR3 DNA sequence: TGTGCCACCAGTGATAAGCGTACTGGAAACACCATATATTTT.

The chain combines TRBV5-1 with TRBJ1-1, with D possibly TRBD1 on 5 matching bases. This CDR3 has 16 amino acids. V lost 3 bases to trimming and J lost 2 bases, with 17 bases between them. Per germline, CDR1 SGHRS and CDR2 YFSETQ. CDR3 DNA sequence: TGCGCCAGCAGCTCCACCACTTCAGGGTACAACACTGAAGCTTTCTTT. It is translated as CASSSTTSGYNTEAFF.

V usage is TRBV15 and J usage is TRBJ1-2; D ambiguous. CDR1 is LNHNV, CDR2 YYDKDF, per germline (reference sequence). Trimming removed 0 bases from V and 8 bases from J, with 13 bases in between. This CDR3 is built from 14 residues. The CDR3 is CATSRDEGALGYTF. Here the CDR3 DNA reads TGTGCCACCAGCAGAGATGAAGGAGCCTTGGGCTACACCTTC.

The chain links TRBV20-1 to TRBJ1-1; D is unresolved. The CDR3 runs to 12 residues. The germline V and J ends were trimmed by 3 bases and 8 bases, with 13 bases remaining between them. CDR1 and CDR2 from the germline V gene are DFQATT and SNEGSKA (reference sequence). The CDR3 reads CSASHRREEAFF. The CDR3 DNA follows: TGCAGTGCTAGTCACCGGAGGGAGGAAGCTTTCTTT.

The V gene is TRBV18, the J gene TRBJ2-3, with 12 bases that match TRBD1. Trimming cost V 4 bases and J 2 bases; bases outside gene matches: 4. The CDR3 spans 16 residues. Germline V gives CDR1 KGHSH, CDR2 LQKENI. CDR3 in amino acids: CASSRGTGGFTDTQYF. The CDR3 DNA sequence: TGTGCCAGCTCACGAGGGACAGGGGGCTTCACAGATACGCAGTATTTT.

The chain is built from TRBV4-1 and TRBJ1-5; D call uncertain. This CDR3 comprises 14 residues. Trimming took 4 bases from V and 4 from J, leaving 11 bases between them. Looked up from germline, CDR1 is MGHRA and CDR2 is YSYEKL. CDR3 nucleotides: TGCGCCAGCAGCCCTGGACGGACTAATCAGCCCCAGCATTTT. Its protein is CASSPGRTNQPQHF.

In its sample, this clone was seen a few times. This chain joins TRBV30 and TRBJ1-2, with 8 bases matching TRBD1. Germline V CDR1 and CDR2: GTSNPN, SVGIG (reference sequence). The V segment lost 5 bases and the J segment 4 bases; nucleotides outside the gene matches: 3. The length of the CDR3 is 12 residues. The CDR3 sequence: CAWGQGGYGYTF. Here the CDR3 DNA reads TGTGCCTGGGGACAGGGAGGCTATGGCTACACCTTC. Filled out from reference TRBV30 and TRBJ1-2, the complete variable domain reads SQTIHQWPATLVQPVGSPLSLECTVEGTSNPNLYWYRQAAGRGLQLLFYSVGIGQISSEVPQNLSASRPQDRQFILSSKKLLLSDSGFYLCAWGQGGYGYTFGSGTRLTVV.

This sequence joins TRBV18 and TRBJ2-3; 9 nucleotides line up with TRBD2. The CDR3 totals 19 residues. Germline CDR1 KGHSH, CDR2 LQKENI. Germline trimming cut 1 base from V and 0 bases from J; bases unmatched to any gene: 11. This chain's CDR3 is CASSPQVAGAVASTDTQYF. The DNA of the CDR3 is TGTGCCAGCTCACCACAGGTAGCGGGGGCTGTCGCTAGCACAGATACGCAGTATTTT.

J is TRBJ1-1 and V is TRBV11-2; no clear D gene. Germline-derived CDR1 and CDR2 are SGHAT and FQNNGV. V shed 3 bases and J shed 8 bases, with 10 bases lying between them. This CDR3 has 12 residues. The CDR3 loop reads CASSFGLLEAFF. CDR3 nucleotide sequence: TGTGCCAGCAGCTTCGGACTCCTCGAAGCTTTCTTT.

The V gene is TRBV2, the J gene TRBJ2-1; 9 bases are a match to TRBD2. The junction had 11 bases not matched to a gene; V was cut back by 10 bases and J by 10 bases. There are 13 residues in the CDR3. The germline V gene has CDR1 SNHLY and CDR2 FYNNEI. The CDR3 coding sequence is TGTGCCAAAAAAGGTCTAGCGGGGCCAGAGCAGTTCTTC. Protein sequence: CAKKGLAGPEQFF.

The chain carries TRBV5-1 and TRBJ2-5, with no clear D. The germline V gene encodes CDR1 SGHRS and CDR2 YFSETQ. The ends were cut back, 1 base at V and 5 bases at J, with 6 bases in the middle. The CDR3 sequence is 12 residues long. The CDR3 loop is CASSLFSETQYF. The CDR3 bases are TGCGCCAGCAGCTTGTTCTCGGAGACCCAGTACTTC.

V gene TRBV18 combines with J gene TRBJ1-3; TRBD1 might be the D (5 bases). This CDR3 contains 16 residues. V was shortened by 3 bases and J by 0 bases, with 12 bases between the two germline ends. Germline CDR1 and CDR2: KGHSH and LQKENI. CDR3 in amino acids: CASSPRQHVSGNTIYF. Here the CDR3 DNA reads TGTGCCAGCTCACCCCGACAGCACGTCTCTGGAAACACCATATATTTT.

CDR3 region: CASSDATGFYNSPLHF. The CDR3, as DNA: TGTGCCAGCAGTGATGCGACAGGGTTCTATAATTCACCCCTCCACTTT. V and J are TRBV27 and TRBJ1-6; 7 nucleotides agree with TRBD1. CDR3 length: 16 residues. V shed 5 bases, J shed 3 bases, and the junction held 7 bases outside the gene matches. The germline CDR1 and CDR2 sequences are MNHEY and SMNVEV (reference sequence).

A word on this clone: Different DNA sequences within this sample yield the same CDR3. This chain connects TRBV7-2 to TRBJ1-6; 8 bases are shared with TRBD1. The length of the CDR3 is 14 residues. Germline values: CDR1 SGHTA, CDR2 FQGNSA. With V trimmed by 1 base and J by 9 bases, 2 bases remained unmatched. The CDR3 DNA is TGTGCCAGCAGCTTAGTAGACAGGGGTTCACCCCTCCACTTT. This encodes CASSLVDRGSPLHF. The full variable domain, in which reference TRBV7-2 and TRBJ1-6 provide the parts outside the CDR3, is GAGVSQSPSNKVTEKGKDVELRCDPISGHTALYWYRQSLGQGLEFLIYFQGNSAPDKSGLPSDRFSAERTGGSVSTLTIQRTQQEDSAVYLCASSLVDRGSPLHFGNGTRLTVT.

This clone was counted a single time. V and J are TRBV5-5 and TRBJ1-2; a weak D match, TRBD1 (6 bases). Germline CDR1 SGHKS, CDR2 YYEKEE (reference sequence). The CDR3 covers 16 residues. Between the trimmed V and J ends, which lost 4 bases and 4 bases, there was a span of 20 bases. Here the CDR3 reads CASSPSGTRSPYGYTF. The DNA for the CDR3 is TGTGCCAGCAGCCCTAGCGGGACACGGAGCCCCTATGGCTACACCTTC.

V gene TRBV10-3 combines with J gene TRBJ1-1; weak D call: TRBD1 (5 bases). The length of the CDR3 is 13 residues. Trimming left V 8 bases short and J 1 base short, with 11 bases between. Looked up from germline, CDR1 is ENHRY and CDR2 is SYGVKD. CDR3 DNA sequence: TGTGCCATCCGGGCAGGGAAGAACACTGAAGCTTTCTTT. Translation gives CAIRAGKNTEAFF.

The chain uses TRBV27 and TRBJ2-7, with a weak D call TRBD2 (6 bases). The CDR3 length is 14 residues. Trimming stripped 6 bases from V and 6 bases from J, with 18 bases between. CDR1 is MNHEY, CDR2 SMNVEV, per germline (reference sequence). CDR3 loop: CASSPKPSGGEQYF. The CDR3 nucleotides are TGTGCCAGCAGCCCTAAACCGTCCGGGGGCGAGCAGTACTTC.

The chain joins TRBV20-1 to TRBJ2-1, with D perhaps matching TRBD2 (6 bases). The germline V gene has CDR1 DFQATT and CDR2 SNEGSKA (reference sequence). Trimming cost V 3 bases and J 4 bases, with 13 bases left between them. This CDR3 contains 14 residues. Here the CDR3 reads CSASWRVKYNEQFF. CDR3 in DNA: TGCAGTGCTAGTTGGAGGGTCAAGTACAATGAGCAGTTCTTC.